The sequence of this T cell receptor (beta chain) was determined in a study of yellow fever vaccine responses in identical twins. Study results and caveats: Twin vaccine T cell responses reportedly seemed partly convergent, partly personalized.

Unmatched junction bases numbered 7, after V lost 2 bases and J lost 5 bases. This CDR3 contains 15 residues. CDR1 and CDR2 from the germline V gene are MNHEY and SVGAGI. In this sample, this clonotype turned up a few times. Its antigen remains unidentified. TCRdb used MiXCR to reprocess the RT-PCR reads, holding one entry per CDR3 protein. Of around 2,200 distinct CDR3 sequences in the sample, roughly four fifths were seen once. Source: T cells from blood (PBMCs), unsorted or a sorted subset (not recorded which), taken before or after yellow fever vaccination (not recorded which). V and J are TRBV6-5 and TRBJ1-1; 8 bases map to TRBD1. The sequence came from a female donor who received the yellow fever vaccine. Here the CDR3 DNA reads TGTGCCAGCAGTTACACATCAGGGGGCTCTACTGAAGCTTTCTTT. Its translation: CASSYTSGGSTEAFF.